This TCR beta chain came from a study of T cell repertoires in cytomegalovirus infection. This clonotype was seen ten or more times. As yet, its antigen is unknown. MiXCR was run by TCRdb on the reads, yielding one entry per CDR3 protein. The data show fewer than 65,000 distinct CDR3 sequences, about 18% seen once. Germline V gives CDR1 MGHRA, CDR2 YSYEKL. The CDR3 has 13 residues. V lost 4 bases, J lost 1 base, and 7 bases lay in between. This receptor was identified in a human donor in good health (CMV status not recorded). Some clones in this sample may be carry-over from other donors' samples. This rearrangement joins TRBV4-1 to TRBJ1-1; D is unclear. The sample in question was CD8+ T cells from cultured PBMCs, obtained from culture after CMV antigen stimulation. The CDR3 region has the DNA TGCGCCAGCAGCCGCGGTTCGAACACTGAAGCTTTCTTT. It translates to CASSRGSNTEAFF.